This entry features one TCR beta chain sequence. What it recognizes is unknown. This record comes from a study of post-analysis software for immune sequencing data. Study-wide results and caveats: Controls had lower frequencies than patients of a handful of TRBV segments, which included TRBV5-6, TRBV5-1 and TRBV20-1.

Trimming removed 5 bases at V and 3 bases at J, with 13 bases between. The CDR3 loop spans 14 amino acids. Germline loops: CDR1 MNHEY, CDR2 SVGEGT. Unique molecular identifiers featured in each of the TCR beta cDNA libraries. TCRdb processed the PCR reads anew with MiXCR; each CDR3 protein has one entry. The data hold over 700,000 distinct CDR3 sequences, with 25% to 30% observed a single time. The chain carries TRBV6-2 or TRBV6-3 and TRBJ1-1; no definite D call. What was sequenced was blood. This TCR was recovered from a girl between 5 and 17 years old with multiple sclerosis. The CDR3 loop reads CASSLGYLDTEAFF. The CDR3, as DNA: TGTGCCAGCAGTCTGGGATATCTCGACACTGAAGCTTTCTTT.